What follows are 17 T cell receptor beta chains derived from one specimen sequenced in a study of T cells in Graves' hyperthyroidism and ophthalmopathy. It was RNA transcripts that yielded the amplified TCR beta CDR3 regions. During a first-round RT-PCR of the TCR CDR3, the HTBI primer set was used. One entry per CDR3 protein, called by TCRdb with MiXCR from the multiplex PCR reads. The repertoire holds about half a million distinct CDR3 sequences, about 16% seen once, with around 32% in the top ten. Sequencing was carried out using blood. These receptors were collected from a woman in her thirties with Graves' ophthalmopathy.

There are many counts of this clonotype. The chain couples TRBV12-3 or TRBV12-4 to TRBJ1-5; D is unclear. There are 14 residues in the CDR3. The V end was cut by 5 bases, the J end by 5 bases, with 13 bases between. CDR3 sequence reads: CASSPPDNYQPQHF. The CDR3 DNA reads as TGTGCCAGCAGTCCCCCCGACAACTATCAGCCCCAGCATTTT.

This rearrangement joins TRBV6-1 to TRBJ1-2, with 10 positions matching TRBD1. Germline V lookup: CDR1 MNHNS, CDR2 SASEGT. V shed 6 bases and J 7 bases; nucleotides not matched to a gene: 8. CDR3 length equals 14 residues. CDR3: CASSFGQGEGGYTF. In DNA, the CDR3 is TGTGCCAGCAGCTTTGGACAGGGGGAAGGTGGCTACACCTTC.

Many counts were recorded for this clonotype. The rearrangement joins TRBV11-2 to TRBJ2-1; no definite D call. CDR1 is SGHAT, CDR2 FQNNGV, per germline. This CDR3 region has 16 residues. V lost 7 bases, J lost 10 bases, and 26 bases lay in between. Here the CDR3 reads CASTPSSESSILEQFF. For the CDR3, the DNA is TGTGCCAGCACCCCCTCTTCGGAGAGCTCCATCCTCGAGCAGTTCTTC.

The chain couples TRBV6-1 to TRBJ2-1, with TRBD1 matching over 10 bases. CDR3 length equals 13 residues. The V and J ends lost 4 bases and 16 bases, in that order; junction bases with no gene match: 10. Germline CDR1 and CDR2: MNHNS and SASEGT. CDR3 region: CASSGTPGTGAFF. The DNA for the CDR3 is TGTGCCAGCAGTGGAACCCCCGGGACAGGGGCTTTCTTC.

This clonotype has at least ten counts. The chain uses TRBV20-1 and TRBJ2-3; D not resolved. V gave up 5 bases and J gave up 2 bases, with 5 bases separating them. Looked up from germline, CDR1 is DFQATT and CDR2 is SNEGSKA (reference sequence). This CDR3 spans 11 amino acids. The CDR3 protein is CSADITDTQYF. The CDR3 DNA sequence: TGCAGTGCTGACATCACAGATACGCAGTATTTT.

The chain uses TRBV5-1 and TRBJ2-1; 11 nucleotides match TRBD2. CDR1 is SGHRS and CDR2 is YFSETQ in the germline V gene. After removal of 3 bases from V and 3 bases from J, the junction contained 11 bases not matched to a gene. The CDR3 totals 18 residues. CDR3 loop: CASSSQGTSGLVYNEQFF. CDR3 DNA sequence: TGCGCCAGCAGCTCCCAAGGGACTAGCGGATTAGTCTACAATGAGCAGTTCTTC.

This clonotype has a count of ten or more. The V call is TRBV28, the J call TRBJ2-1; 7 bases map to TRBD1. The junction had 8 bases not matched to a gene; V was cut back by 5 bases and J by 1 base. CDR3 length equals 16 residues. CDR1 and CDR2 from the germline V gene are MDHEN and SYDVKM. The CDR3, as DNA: TGTGCCAGCAGTCTCCACGGGACAGATTCCTACAATGAGCAGTTCTTC. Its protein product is CASSLHGTDSYNEQFF.

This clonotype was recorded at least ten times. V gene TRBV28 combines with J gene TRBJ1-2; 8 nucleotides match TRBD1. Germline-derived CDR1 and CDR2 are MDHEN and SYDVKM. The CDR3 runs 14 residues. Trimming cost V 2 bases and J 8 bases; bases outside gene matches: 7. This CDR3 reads CASSLLRGRGGYTF. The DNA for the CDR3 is TGTGCCAGCAGTTTACTCAGGGGGCGCGGGGGCTACACCTTC.

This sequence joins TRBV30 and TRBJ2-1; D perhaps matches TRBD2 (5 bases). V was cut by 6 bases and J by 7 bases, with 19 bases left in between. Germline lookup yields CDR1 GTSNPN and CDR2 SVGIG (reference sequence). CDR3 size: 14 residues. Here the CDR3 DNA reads TGTGCCTGCCTCTGGACTTCTCATTGGAATGAGCAGTTCTTC. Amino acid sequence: CACLWTSHWNEQFF.

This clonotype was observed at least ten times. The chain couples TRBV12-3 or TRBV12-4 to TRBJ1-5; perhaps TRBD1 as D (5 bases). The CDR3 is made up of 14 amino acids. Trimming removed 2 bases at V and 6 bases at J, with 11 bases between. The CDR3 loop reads CASSLSQGGQPQHF. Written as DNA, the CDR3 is TGTGCCAGCAGTTTAAGCCAGGGAGGTCAGCCCCAGCATTTT.

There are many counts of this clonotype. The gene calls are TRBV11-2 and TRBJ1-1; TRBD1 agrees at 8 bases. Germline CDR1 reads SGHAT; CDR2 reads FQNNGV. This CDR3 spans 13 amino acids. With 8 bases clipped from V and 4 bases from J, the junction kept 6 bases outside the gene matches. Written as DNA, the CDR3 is TGTGCCAGCGGGGGACAGGCTCTCACTGAAGCTTTCTTT. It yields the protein CASGGQALTEAFF.

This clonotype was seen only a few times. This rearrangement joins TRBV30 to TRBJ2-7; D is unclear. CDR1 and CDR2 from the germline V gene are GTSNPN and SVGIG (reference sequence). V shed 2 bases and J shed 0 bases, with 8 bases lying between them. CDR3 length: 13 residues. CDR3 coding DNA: TGTGCCTGGAGTTGGGCGAGCTCCTACGAGCAGTACTTC. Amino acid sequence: CAWSWASSYEQYF.

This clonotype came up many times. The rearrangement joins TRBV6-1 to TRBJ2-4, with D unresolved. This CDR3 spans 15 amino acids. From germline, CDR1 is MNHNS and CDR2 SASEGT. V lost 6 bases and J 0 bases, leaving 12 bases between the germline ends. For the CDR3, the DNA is TGTGCCAGCAGGAGATCCGATCAAGCCAAAAACATTCAGTACTTC. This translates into CASRRSDQAKNIQYF.

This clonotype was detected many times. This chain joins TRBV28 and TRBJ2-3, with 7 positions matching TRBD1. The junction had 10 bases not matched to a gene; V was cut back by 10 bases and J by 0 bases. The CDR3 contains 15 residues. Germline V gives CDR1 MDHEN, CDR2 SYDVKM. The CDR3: CAIHRGHTSTDTQYF. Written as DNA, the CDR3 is TGTGCCATCCACAGGGGACATACTAGCACAGATACGCAGTATTTT.

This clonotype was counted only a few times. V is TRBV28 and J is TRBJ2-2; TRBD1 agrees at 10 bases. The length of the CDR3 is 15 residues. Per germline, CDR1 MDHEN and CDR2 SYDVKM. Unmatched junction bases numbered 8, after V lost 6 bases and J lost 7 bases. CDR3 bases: TGTGCCAGCAGACGGACAGGGGGATTGTACGGGGAGCTGTTTTTT. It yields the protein CASRRTGGLYGELFF.

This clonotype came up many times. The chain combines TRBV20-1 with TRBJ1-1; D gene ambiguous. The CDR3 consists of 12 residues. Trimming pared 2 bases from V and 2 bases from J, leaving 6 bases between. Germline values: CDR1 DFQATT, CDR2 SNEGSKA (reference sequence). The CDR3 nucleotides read TGCAGTGCTAGACGGACTAACACTGAAGCTTTCTTT. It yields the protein CSARRTNTEAFF.

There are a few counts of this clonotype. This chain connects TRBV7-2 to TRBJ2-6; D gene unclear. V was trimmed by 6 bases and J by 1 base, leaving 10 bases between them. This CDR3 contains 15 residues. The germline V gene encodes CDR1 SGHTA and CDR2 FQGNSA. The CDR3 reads CASRSAISGANVLTF. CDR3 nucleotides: TGTGCCAGCAGGTCGGCGATATCTGGGGCCAACGTCCTGACTTTC. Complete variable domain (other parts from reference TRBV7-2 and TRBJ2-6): GAGVSQSPSNKVTEKGKDVELRCDPISGHTALYWYRQSLGQGLEFLIYFQGNSAPDKSGLPSDRFSAERTGGSVSTLTIQRTQQEDSAVYLCASRSAISGANVLTFGAGSRLTVL.